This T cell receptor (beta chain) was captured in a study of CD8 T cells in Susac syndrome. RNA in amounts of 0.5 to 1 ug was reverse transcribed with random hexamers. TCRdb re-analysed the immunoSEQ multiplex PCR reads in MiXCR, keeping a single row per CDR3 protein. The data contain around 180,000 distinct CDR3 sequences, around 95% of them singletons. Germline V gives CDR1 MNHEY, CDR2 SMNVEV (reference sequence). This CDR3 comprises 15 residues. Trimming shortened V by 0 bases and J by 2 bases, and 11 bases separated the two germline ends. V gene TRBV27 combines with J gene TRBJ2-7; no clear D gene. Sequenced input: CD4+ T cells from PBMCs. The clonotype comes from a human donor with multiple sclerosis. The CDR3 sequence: CASSLSWTVAYEQYF. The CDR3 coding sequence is TGTGCCAGCAGTTTATCCTGGACCGTCGCCTACGAGCAGTACTTC.